The 25 T cell receptor beta chains below all came from one sample that was sequenced in a study of cytomegalovirus exposure and HLA in healthy donors. Amplification used 60 Vbeta primers and 13 Jbeta primers. TCRdb keeps only in-frame clones here, not all; method: immunoSEQ multiplex PCR. The sample has about 210,000 clones, roughly 81% seen once. Sequencing was done on a sample of PBMCs. The receptors stem from a girl aged 2 to 9 in good health and CMV-seronegative.

The chain links TRBV10-2 to TRBJ2-7; TRBD2 matches 9 bases. The germline V gene encodes CDR1 WSHSY and CDR2 SAAADI. The CDR3 is made up of 12 amino acids. V dropped 5 bases and J dropped 7; count of bases not matched to a gene: 3. The CDR3 reads CASSPLAGEQYF. CDR3 sequence (DNA): TGCGCCAGCAGTCCCCTAGCGGGGGAGCAGTACTTC.

The V gene is TRBV4-2, the J gene TRBJ2-7, with 13 bases fitting TRBD2. This CDR3 spans 15 amino acids. CDR1 and CDR2 from the germline V gene are LGHNA and YNFKEQ. Losses at the gene ends were 4 bases for V and 4 bases for J; bases not matched to a gene: 4. The CDR3 DNA sequence: TGTGCCAGCAGCCGAGGGACTAGCGGGGTATACGAGCAGTACTTC. Translated, it gives CASSRGTSGVYEQYF.

V is TRBV30 and J is TRBJ1-1, with 8 bases lining up with TRBD1. The CDR3 runs 14 residues. Germline values: CDR1 GTSNPN, CDR2 SVGIG (reference sequence). Trimming at V came to 4 bases and at J to 3 bases, leaving 7 bases not matched to a gene. The CDR3 DNA is TGTGCCTGGACCCGGACAGGGATGGACACTGAAGCTTTCTTT. It encodes CAWTRTGMDTEAFF.

The CDR3 sequence: CSVVVRAGNTEAFF. The DNA of the CDR3 is TGCAGCGTTGTTGTGAGGGCAGGGAACACTGAAGCTTTCTTT. The chain links TRBV29-1 to TRBJ1-1; D call uncertain. Trimming took off 4 bases at V and 1 base at J, with 13 bases between the two ends. This CDR3 is 14 amino acids long. Germline CDR1 and CDR2: SQVTM and ANQGSEA.

The chain recombines TRBV19 with TRBJ2-1, with 12 positions matching TRBD2. This CDR3 is 15 amino acids long. Losses at the gene ends were 9 bases for V and 6 bases for J; bases not matched to a gene: 9. The germline gives CDR1 LNHDA, CDR2 SQIVND (reference sequence). Here the CDR3 DNA reads TGTGCCAGCCAGCTAGCGGGAGGGCCCCGCAATGAGCAGTTCTTC. This sequence encodes CASQLAGGPRNEQFF.

The chain carries TRBV2 and TRBJ1-6; possibly TRBD1 for D (5 bases). Germline V gene sequence: CDR1 SNHLY, CDR2 FYNNEI. This CDR3 comprises 17 residues. V dropped 0 bases and J dropped 8 bases, with 17 bases sitting between them. The CDR3 bases are TGTGCCAGCAGTGAAGCGCCTCGGGGGACTGGGGATTCACCCCTCCACTTT. Residues: CASSEAPRGTGDSPLHF.

The V call is TRBV11-2, the J call TRBJ2-3; D is possibly TRBD2 (6 bases). This CDR3 spans 14 amino acids. Germline CDR1 SGHAT, CDR2 FQNNGV. The V end lost 1 base, the J end lost 4 bases, and 9 bases lay between the germline ends. The CDR3 spells CASSLAGAPDTQYF. The CDR3 DNA sequence: TGTGCCAGCAGCTTAGCGGGAGCCCCAGATACGCAGTATTTT.

In its sample, this clone was seen a few times. V gene TRBV2 combines with J gene TRBJ1-2, with D unresolved. Germline V gene lookup returns CDR1 SNHLY and CDR2 FYNNEI. This CDR3 has 14 residues. Trimming left V 4 bases short and J 2 bases short, with 11 bases between. The CDR3 protein is CASSAGRVNYGYTF. CDR3 bases: TGTGCCAGCAGTGCAGGAAGAGTGAACTATGGCTACACCTTC. Combining the CDR3 with reference TRBV2 and TRBJ1-2 gives the whole variable domain EPEVTQTPSHQVTQMGQEVILRCVPISNHLYFYWYRQILGQKVEFLVSFYNNEISEKSEIFDDQFSVERPDGSNFTLKIRSTKLEDSAMYFCASSAGRVNYGYTFGSGTRLTVV.

The gene calls are TRBV5-1 and TRBJ1-5; 9 bases match TRBD1. The germline CDR1 and CDR2 sequences are SGHRS and YFSETQ. Trimming removed 0 bases from V and 5 bases from J; junction bases left unmatched: 3. The CDR3 has 15 amino acids. DNA of the CDR3: TGCGCCAGCAGCTTGGAGGGACAGGGCTATCAGCCCCAGCATTTT. Its protein product is CASSLEGQGYQPQHF. Drawing the rest from reference TRBV5-1 and TRBJ1-5, the complete variable domain is KAGVTQTPRYLIKTRGQQVTLSCSPISGHRSVSWYQQTPGQGLQFLFEYFSETQRNKGNFPGRFSGRQFSNSRSEMNVSTLELGDSALYLCASSLEGQGYQPQHFGDGTRLSIL.

CDR3 protein: CASSSWRGIDTQYF. CDR3 nucleotide sequence: TGTGCCAGCAGCTCCTGGCGGGGAATAGATACGCAGTATTTT. This chain uses TRBV7-9 with TRBJ2-3, with D maybe TRBD2 (6 bases). The germline CDR1 and CDR2 sequences are SEHNR and FQNEAQ (reference sequence). This CDR3 has 14 residues. V lost 4 bases to trimming and J lost 5 bases, with 13 bases between them.

The J gene is TRBJ1-5, the V gene TRBV6-5; D is possibly TRBD1 (5 bases). The germline V and J ends were trimmed by 5 bases and 3 bases, with 8 bases remaining between them. CDR1 and CDR2 (germline): MNHEY, SVGAGI. The CDR3 is 13 amino acids. The CDR3 spells CASSVRDNQPQHF. DNA of the CDR3: TGTGCCAGCAGTGTCAGGGACAATCAGCCCCAGCATTTT.

The V call is TRBV29-1, the J call TRBJ2-5, with 15 bases that match TRBD2. V trimming: 4 bases; J trimming: 5 bases; junction bases outside the gene matches: 2. Germline CDR1 and CDR2: SQVTM and ANQGSEA. This CDR3 is built from 14 residues. CDR3 sequence: CSVGTSGRAETQYF. As DNA, the CDR3 is TGCAGCGTTGGGACTAGCGGGAGGGCGGAGACCCAGTACTTC.

The chain combines TRBV6-5 with TRBJ2-6; D remains unclear. V lost 1 base and J 0 bases, leaving 7 bases between the germline ends. CDR3 length equals 16 residues. The V gene's germline CDR1 is MNHEY and CDR2 SVGAGI. DNA for the CDR3: TGTGCCAGCAGTTACTTTCGGGTCTCTGGGGCCAACGTCCTGACTTTC. Translation: CASSYFRVSGANVLTF.

The chain is built from TRBV11-2 and TRBJ2-1, with 13 bases identical to TRBD2. With 6 bases clipped from V and 7 bases from J, the junction kept 9 bases outside the gene matches. This CDR3 region has 16 residues. From germline, CDR1 is SGHAT and CDR2 FQNNGV. Written as DNA, the CDR3 is TGTGCCAGCAGACTAGCGGGAGGGCCGGTTAGAAATGAGCAGTTCTTC. It encodes CASRLAGGPVRNEQFF.

The genes are TRBV11-2 and TRBJ1-2, with TRBD1 matching over 10 bases. V shed 1 base and J 4 bases; nucleotides not matched to a gene: 9. The CDR3 spans 17 residues. Germline V gives CDR1 SGHAT, CDR2 FQNNGV. The CDR3 here is CASSLVGTGALVYGYTF. The CDR3 region has the DNA TGTGCCAGCAGCTTAGTAGGGACAGGGGCCCTTGTCTATGGCTACACCTTC.

A remark on this clone: In the same sample, other DNA sequences code for this CDR3. The chain combines TRBV5-1 with TRBJ1-2; tentatively, D is TRBD1 (6 bases). V gave up 1 base and J gave up 3 bases, with 13 bases separating them. CDR1 is SGHRS and CDR2 is YFSETQ in the germline V gene. This CDR3 is built from 15 residues. CDR3 DNA sequence: TGCGCCAGCAGCTTGACAGGGAGAGGGGACTATGGCTACACCTTC. Its translation: CASSLTGRGDYGYTF.

The chain links TRBV10-2 to TRBJ1-1; a possible D gene is TRBD1 (6 bases). V was clipped by 4 bases and J by 5 bases, with 20 bases between them. This CDR3 is built from 16 residues. CDR1 is WSHSY and CDR2 is SAAADI in the germline V gene. The CDR3 region is CASSASSTGRRTEAFF. CDR3 sequence (DNA): TGCGCCAGCAGTGCATCCTCGACAGGTAGGCGTACTGAAGCTTTCTTT.

The V and J genes are TRBV10-3 and TRBJ1-1; unclear D gene. The CDR3 sequence is 14 residues long. CDR1 ENHRY and CDR2 SYGVKD come from the germline V gene. V was trimmed by 0 bases and J by 1 base, leaving 6 bases between them. The CDR3: CAISESGRNTEAFF. In nucleotides, the CDR3 is TGTGCCATCAGTGAGTCGGGGAGGAACACTGAAGCTTTCTTT.

This clone was seen once. V usage is TRBV10-1 and J usage is TRBJ2-3; 9 bases are a match to TRBD2. Germline assignment: CDR1 WNHNN and CDR2 SYGVQD (reference sequence). There are 17 residues in the CDR3. V lost 0 bases to trimming and J lost 6 bases; unmatched junction nucleotides: 10. The CDR3 loop is CASSESGGGVLWDTQYF. DNA for the CDR3: TGCGCCAGCAGTGAGTCGGGCGGGGGGGTTCTATGGGATACGCAGTATTTT.

This rearrangement joins TRBV6-1 to TRBJ2-3; TRBD2 might be the D (6 bases). The ends were cut back, 7 bases at V and 6 bases at J, with 14 bases in the middle. Looked up from germline, CDR1 is MNHNS and CDR2 is SASEGT. The CDR3 runs to 13 residues. CDR3 DNA sequence: TGTGCCAGCAACGCAGCAGGGACTGATACGCAGTATTTT. It translates to CASNAAGTDTQYF.

The CDR3 DNA follows: TGTGCCAGCAGTGAGGGACTAGCGGGGGAGGCGTCCTTGGAGACCCAGTACTTC. Encoded protein: CASSEGLAGEASLETQYF. The rearrangement uses TRBV6-1 and TRBJ2-5; the match to TRBD2 covers 14 bases. This CDR3 has 18 residues. CDR1 is MNHNS, CDR2 SASEGT, per germline. V was pared by 3 bases and J by 5 bases, with 11 bases of the junction left unmatched.

This chain uses TRBV28 with TRBJ2-3; possible D gene TRBD2, 5 bases. V was clipped by 4 bases and J by 1 base, with 12 bases between them. Per the germline V gene, CDR1 is MDHEN and CDR2 is SYDVKM. There are 15 residues in the CDR3. The CDR3: CASSWTGWGTDTQYF. The CDR3 DNA reads TGTGCCAGCAGTTGGACGGGGTGGGGCACAGATACGCAGTATTTT.

V is TRBV5-1 and J is TRBJ2-1, with unresolved D. Trimming removed 0 bases at V and 6 bases at J, with 10 bases between. Germline CDR1 SGHRS, CDR2 YFSETQ. CDR3 size: 14 residues. CDR3 sequence reads: CASSLDRDFNEQFF. CDR3 sequence (DNA): TGCGCCAGCAGCTTGGATAGAGATTTCAATGAGCAGTTCTTC.

This rearrangement joins TRBV4-1 to TRBJ2-5; TRBD1 might be the D (5 bases). V was shortened by 4 bases and J by 2 bases, with 14 bases between the two germline ends. CDR1 MGHRA and CDR2 YSYEKL come from the germline V gene. The CDR3 runs to 15 residues. CDR3 bases: TGCGCCAGCAGCCCTCGACTGGGGCCTCAAGAGACCCAGTACTTC. It specifies CASSPRLGPQETQYF.

The chain employs TRBV6-1 and TRBJ2-1; 11 nucleotides agree with TRBD1. The CDR3 is made up of 16 amino acids. Trimming at V came to 3 bases and at J to 5 bases, leaving 6 bases not matched to a gene. Looked up from germline, CDR1 is MNHNS and CDR2 is SASEGT. CDR3 bases: TGTGCCAGCAGTGACCCCCGGGACAGGGGGAACAATGAGCAGTTCTTC. This sequence encodes CASSDPRDRGNNEQFF.